The clone carrying this TCR beta chain has only a few counts. This entry is derived from a study of CD8 T cells in ankylosing spondylitis. Each CDR3 protein is one row after TCRdb ran MiXCR on the 5' RACE reads. Among around 250,000 distinct CDR3 sequences listed, roughly 32% were seen once. This CDR3 comprises 15 residues. V shed 2 bases and J shed 0 bases, with 8 bases lying between them. Sequences were obtained from blood, either unsorted or a sorted T cell fraction (not recorded which). The source of this sequence is a male donor with ankylosing spondylitis or in good health (not recorded which). The genes are TRBV12-3 or TRBV12-4 and TRBJ2-1; no definite D call. The CDR3 is CASSLYSSSYNEQFF. The CDR3 nucleotides are TGTGCCAGCAGTTTATACTCGAGCTCCTACAATGAGCAGTTCTTC.